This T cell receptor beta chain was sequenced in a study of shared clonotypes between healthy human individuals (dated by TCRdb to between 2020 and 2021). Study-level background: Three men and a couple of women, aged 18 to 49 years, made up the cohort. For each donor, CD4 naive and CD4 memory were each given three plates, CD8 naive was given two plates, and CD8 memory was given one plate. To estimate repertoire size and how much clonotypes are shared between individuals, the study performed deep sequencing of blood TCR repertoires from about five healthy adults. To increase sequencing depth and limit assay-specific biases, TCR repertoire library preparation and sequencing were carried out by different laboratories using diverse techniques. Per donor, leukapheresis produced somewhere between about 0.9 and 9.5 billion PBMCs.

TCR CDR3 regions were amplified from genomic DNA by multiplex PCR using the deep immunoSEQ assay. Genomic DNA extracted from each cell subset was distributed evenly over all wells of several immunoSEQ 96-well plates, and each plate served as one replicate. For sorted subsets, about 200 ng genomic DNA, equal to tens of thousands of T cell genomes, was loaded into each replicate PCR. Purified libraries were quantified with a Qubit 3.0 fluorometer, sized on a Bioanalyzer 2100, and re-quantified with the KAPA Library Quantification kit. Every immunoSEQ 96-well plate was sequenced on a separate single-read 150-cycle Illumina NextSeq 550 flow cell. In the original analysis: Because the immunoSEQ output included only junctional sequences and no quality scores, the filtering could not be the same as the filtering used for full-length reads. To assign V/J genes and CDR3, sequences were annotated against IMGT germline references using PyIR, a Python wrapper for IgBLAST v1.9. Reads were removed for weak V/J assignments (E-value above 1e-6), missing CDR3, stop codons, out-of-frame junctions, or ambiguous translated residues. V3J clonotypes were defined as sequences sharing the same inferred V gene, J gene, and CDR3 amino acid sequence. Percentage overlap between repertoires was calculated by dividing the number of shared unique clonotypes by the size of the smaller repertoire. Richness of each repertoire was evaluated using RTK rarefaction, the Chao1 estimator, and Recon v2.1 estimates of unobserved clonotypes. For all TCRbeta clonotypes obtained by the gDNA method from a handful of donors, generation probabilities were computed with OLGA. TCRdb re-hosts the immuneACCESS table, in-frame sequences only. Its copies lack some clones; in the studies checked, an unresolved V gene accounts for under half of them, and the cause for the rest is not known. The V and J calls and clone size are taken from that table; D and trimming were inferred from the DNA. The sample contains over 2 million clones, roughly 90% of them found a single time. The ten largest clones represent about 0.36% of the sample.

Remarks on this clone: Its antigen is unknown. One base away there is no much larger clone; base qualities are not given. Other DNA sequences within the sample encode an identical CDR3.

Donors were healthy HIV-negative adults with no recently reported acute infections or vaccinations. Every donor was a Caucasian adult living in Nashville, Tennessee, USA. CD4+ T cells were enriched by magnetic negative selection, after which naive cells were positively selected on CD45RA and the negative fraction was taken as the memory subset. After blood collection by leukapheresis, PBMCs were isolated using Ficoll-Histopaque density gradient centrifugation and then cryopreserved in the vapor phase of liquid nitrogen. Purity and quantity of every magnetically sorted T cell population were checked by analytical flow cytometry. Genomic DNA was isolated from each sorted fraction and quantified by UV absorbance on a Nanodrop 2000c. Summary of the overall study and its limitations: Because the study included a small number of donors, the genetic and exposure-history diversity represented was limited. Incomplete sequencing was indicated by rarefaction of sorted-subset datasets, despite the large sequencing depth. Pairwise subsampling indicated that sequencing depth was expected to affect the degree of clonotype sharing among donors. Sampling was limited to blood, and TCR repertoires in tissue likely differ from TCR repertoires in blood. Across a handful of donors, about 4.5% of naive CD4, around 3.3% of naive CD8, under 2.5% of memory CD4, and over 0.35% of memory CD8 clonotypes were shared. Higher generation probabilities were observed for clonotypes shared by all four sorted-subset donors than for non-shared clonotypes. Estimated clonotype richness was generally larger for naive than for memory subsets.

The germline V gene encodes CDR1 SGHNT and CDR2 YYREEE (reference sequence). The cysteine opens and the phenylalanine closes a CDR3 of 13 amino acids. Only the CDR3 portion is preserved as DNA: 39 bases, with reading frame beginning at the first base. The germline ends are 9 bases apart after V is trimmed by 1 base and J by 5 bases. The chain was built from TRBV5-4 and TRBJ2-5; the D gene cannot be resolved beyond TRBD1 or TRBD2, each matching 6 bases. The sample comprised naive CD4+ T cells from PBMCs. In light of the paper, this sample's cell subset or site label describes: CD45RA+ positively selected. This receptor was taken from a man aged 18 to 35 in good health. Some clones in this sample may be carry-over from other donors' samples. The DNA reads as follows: TGTGCCAGCAGCTTGAAAGGGGGGGAGACCCAGTACTTC. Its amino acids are CASSLKGGETQYF.